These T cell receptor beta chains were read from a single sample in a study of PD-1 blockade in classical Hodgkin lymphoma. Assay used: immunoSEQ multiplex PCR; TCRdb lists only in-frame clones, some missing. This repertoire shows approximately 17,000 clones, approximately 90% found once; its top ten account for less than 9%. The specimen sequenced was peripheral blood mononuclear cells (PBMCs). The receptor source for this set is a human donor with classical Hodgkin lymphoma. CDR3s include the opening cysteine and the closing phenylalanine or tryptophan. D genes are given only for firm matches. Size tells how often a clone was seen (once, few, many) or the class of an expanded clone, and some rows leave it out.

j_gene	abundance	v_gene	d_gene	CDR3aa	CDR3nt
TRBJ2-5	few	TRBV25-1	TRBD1	CASSGSTGGETQYF	TGTGCCAGCAGTGGGTCGACAGGGGGAGAGACCCAGTACTTC
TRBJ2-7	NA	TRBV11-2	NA	CASSKGNGEQYF	TGTGCCAGCAGCAAGGGAAACGGGGAGCAGTACTTC
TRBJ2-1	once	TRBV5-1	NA	CASSLDSEQFF	TGCGCCAGCAGCTTGGACTCTGAGCAGTTCTTC
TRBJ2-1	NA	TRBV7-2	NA	CASSLRASYNEQFF	TGTGCCAGCAGCTTACGTGCATCCTACAATGAGCAGTTCTTC
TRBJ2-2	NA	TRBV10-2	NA	CASSEATTNTGELFF	TGCGCCAGCAGTGAGGCTACCACAAACACCGGGGAGCTGTTTTTT
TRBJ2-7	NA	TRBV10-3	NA	CAISPRTDYEQYF	TGTGCCATCAGCCCTCGGACGGACTACGAGCAGTACTTC
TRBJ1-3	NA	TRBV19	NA	CASGDSGNTIYF	TGTGCCAGCGGGGACTCTGGAAACACCATATATTTT
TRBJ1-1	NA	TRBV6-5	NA	CASSRKLNTEAFF	TGTGCCAGCAGCCGAAAACTGAACACTGAAGCTTTCTTT
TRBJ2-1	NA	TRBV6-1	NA	CASSEFGGGNYNEQFF	TGTGCCAGCAGTGAATTTGGTGGCGGGAATTACAATGAGCAGTTCTTC
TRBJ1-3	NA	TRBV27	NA	CASSSAVSGNTIYF	TGTGCCAGCAGTTCCGCAGTCTCTGGAAACACCATATATTTT
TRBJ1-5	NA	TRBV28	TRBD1	CASSLPTLGQSNQPQHF	TGTGCCAGCAGTTTACCCACCCTGGGACAGTCCAATCAGCCCCAGCATTTT
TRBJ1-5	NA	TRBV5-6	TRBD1	CASSLGGQENQPQHF	TGTGCCAGCAGCCTGGGGGGACAGGAAAATCAGCCCCAGCATTTT
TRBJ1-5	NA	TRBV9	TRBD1	CASSPWAEGAQPQHF	TGTGCCAGCAGCCCCTGGGCTGAGGGGGCCCAGCCCCAGCATTTT
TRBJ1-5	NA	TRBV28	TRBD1	CASRKMTDRGRLISNQPQHF	TGTGCCAGCAGAAAAATGACCGACAGGGGGCGTCTCATCAGCAATCAGCCCCAGCATTTT
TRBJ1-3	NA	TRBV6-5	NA	CASSYRRNSGNTIYF	TGTGCCAGCAGTTACAGACGGAACTCTGGAAACACCATATATTTT
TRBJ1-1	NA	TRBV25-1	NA	CASERGRDTEAFF	TGTGCCAGCGAGAGGGGGAGGGACACTGAAGCTTTCTTT
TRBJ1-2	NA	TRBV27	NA	CASSWEGNYGYTF	TGTGCCAGCAGTTGGGAGGGGAACTATGGCTACACCTTC
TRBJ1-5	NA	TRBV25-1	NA	CASEGEGYSNQPQHF	TGTGCCAGCGAAGGGGAAGGTTATAGCAATCAGCCCCAGCATTTT
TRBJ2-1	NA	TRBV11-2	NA	CATATEYNEQFF	TGTGCCACGGCGACAGAATATAATGAGCAGTTCTTC
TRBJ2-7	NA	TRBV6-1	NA	CASSEAPASSYEQYF	TGTGCCAGCAGTGAAGCTCCGGCTAGCTCCTACGAGCAGTACTTC
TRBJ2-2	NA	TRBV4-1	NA	CASSQDEWTGELFF	TGCGCCAGCAGCCAAGATGAATGGACCGGGGAGCTGTTTTTT
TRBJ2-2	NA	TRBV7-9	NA	CASRPRRNTGELFF	TGTGCCAGCAGACCTAGGCGGAACACCGGGGAGCTGTTTTTT
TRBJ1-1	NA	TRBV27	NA	CASSFIGGEAFF	TGTGCCAGCAGTTTTATAGGGGGTGAGGCTTTCTTT
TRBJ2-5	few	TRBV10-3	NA	CAIKPQGGQETQYF	TGTGCCATCAAGCCACAGGGTGGACAAGAGACCCAGTACTTC
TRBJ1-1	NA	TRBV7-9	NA	CASSLDPGGGEAFF	TGTGCCAGCAGCTTAGACCCCGGGGGCGGCGAAGCTTTCTTT
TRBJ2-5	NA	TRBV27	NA	CASSLSGGVGAQYF	TGTGCCAGCAGTTTATCGGGCGGGGTGGGGGCCCAGTACTTC
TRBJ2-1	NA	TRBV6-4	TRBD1	CASSLQGQGHNEQFF	TGTGCCAGCAGCCTCCAAGGACAGGGACACAATGAGCAGTTCTTC
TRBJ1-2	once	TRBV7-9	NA	CASSLVGGYTF	TGTGCCAGCAGCTTAGTTGGTGGCTACACCTTC
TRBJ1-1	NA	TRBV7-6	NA	CASSQGGPVPEAFF	TGTGCCAGCAGCCAAGGGGGGCCGGTTCCTGAAGCTTTCTTT
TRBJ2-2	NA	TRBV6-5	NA	CASTRGLGNTGELFF	TGTGCCAGCACTAGAGGACTTGGCAACACCGGGGAGCTGTTTTTT
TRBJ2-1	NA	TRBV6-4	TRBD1	CASSDTDRAGEQFF	TGTGCCAGCAGTGACACGGACAGGGCGGGTGAGCAGTTCTTC
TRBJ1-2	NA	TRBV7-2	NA	CASSLERRGRGYTF	TGTGCCAGCAGCTTAGAGAGGCGCGGGAGAGGCTACACCTTC
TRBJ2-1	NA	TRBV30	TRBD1	CAWRPPGQGINEQFF	TGTGCCTGGAGGCCGCCGGGACAGGGGATCAATGAGCAGTTCTTC
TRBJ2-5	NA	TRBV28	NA	CASSLVGKETQYF	TGTGCCAGCAGTTTGGTGGGAAAGGAGACCCAGTACTTC
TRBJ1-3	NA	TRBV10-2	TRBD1	CASSDRGSYTIYF	TGCGCCAGCAGTGACAGGGGGTCCTACACCATATATTTT
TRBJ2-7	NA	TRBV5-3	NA	CARSRRDGRPAGSF	TGTGCCAGAAGTAGAAGGGATGGACGGCCCGCCGGGTCCTTC
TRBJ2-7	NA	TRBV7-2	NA	CASSLWTTSYEQYF	TGTGCCAGCAGCTTGTGGACTACTTCCTACGAGCAGTACTTC
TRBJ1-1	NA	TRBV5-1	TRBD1	CASSGTVRDSEAFF	TGCGCCAGCTCGGGGACAGTCAGGGACTCTGAAGCTTTCTTT
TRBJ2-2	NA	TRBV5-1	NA	CASRSSTGELFF	TGCGCCAGCAGATCGAGCACCGGGGAGCTGTTTTTT
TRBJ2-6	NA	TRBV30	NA	CAWTVSGANVLTF	TGTGCCTGGACGGTGTCTGGGGCCAACGTCCTGACTTTC
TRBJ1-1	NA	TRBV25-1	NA	CASRVGRLAFF	TGTGCCAGCAGGGTGGGGAGATTAGCTTTCTTT